Listed here is a single TCR beta chain. The sample originates from a study of shared clonotypes between healthy human individuals. Clones were sequenced by immunoSEQ multiplex PCR, and TCRdb holds only the in-frame ones, with some missing. The sample includes 80,000 to 100,000 clones, around 68% of them seen just once. This sequence was found in a man in his thirties or forties in good health. The sample was memory CD8+ T cells sorted from blood. Subset indicated: CD45RO+ cells pooled with CCR7-negative TemRA cells.

The CDR3 DNA sequence: TGTGCCAGCAGTTTAAGGGCCTTAACGACTGAAGCTTTCTTT. Translation: CASSLRALTTEAFF. The J gene is TRBJ1-1, the V gene TRBV27; no clear D. In germline, CDR1 is MNHEY, CDR2 SMNVEV (reference sequence). The CDR3 is 14 residues long. Between the trimmed V and J ends, which lost 2 bases and 5 bases, there was a span of 12 bases.